The 30 T cell receptor beta chains listed next were all sequenced from one sample in a study of CD8 T cells in ankylosing spondylitis. TCRdb analysed the 5' RACE reads with MiXCR anew, one entry per CDR3 protein. This sample yields 250,000 to 350,000 distinct CDR3 sequences, of which around 20% are seen a single time; about 8% belongs to the top ten. Sequenced input: blood, either unsorted or a sorted T cell fraction (not recorded which). These receptors were taken from a male donor with ankylosing spondylitis or in good health (not recorded which).

In its sample, this clonotype was seen many times. The chain has TRBV29-1 and TRBJ2-2, with D tentatively TRBD2 (5 bases). Germline lookup yields CDR1 SQVTM and CDR2 ANQGSEA. V was shortened by 7 bases and J by 0 bases, with 9 bases between the two germline ends. CDR3 length: 13 residues. The CDR3 loop is CSGERTNTGELFF. For the CDR3, the DNA is TGCAGCGGGGAGCGGACGAACACCGGGGAGCTGTTTTTT.

A note on this clonotype: An end of the junction does not agree with germline; a read error may underlie this. This CDR3 is CAWSAETPYF. The CDR3 DNA follows: TGTGCCTGGAGTGCGGAGACCCCGTACTTC. J is TRBJ2-5 and V is TRBV30; no firm D call. Germline V lookup: CDR1 GTSNPN, CDR2 SVGIG (reference sequence). The CDR3 is 10 residues long. Full variable domain (missing parts from reference TRBV30 and TRBJ2-5): SQTIHQWPATLVQPVGSPLSLECTVEGTSNPNLYWYRQAAGRGLQLLFYSVGIGQISSEVPQNLSASRPQDRQFILSSKKLLLSDSGFYLCAWSAETPYFGPGTRLLVL.

V usage is TRBV2 and J usage is TRBJ2-1; no firm D call. Germline CDR1 reads SNHLY; CDR2 reads FYNNEI. The CDR3 contains 12 residues. The V end was cut by 5 bases, the J end by 5 bases, with 7 bases between. The CDR3 DNA reads TGTGCCAGCAGTTTAGAACACAATGAGCAGTTCTTC. Protein sequence: CASSLEHNEQFF.

This chain connects TRBV3-1 to TRBJ1-2; D possibly corresponds to TRBD1 (5 bases). Germline CDR1 LGHDT, CDR2 YNNKEL (reference sequence). The CDR3 sequence is 14 residues long. V was shortened by 1 base and J by 5 bases, with 11 bases between the two germline ends. CDR3 in amino acids: CASSQGGMAYGYTF. In DNA, the CDR3 is TGTGCCAGCAGCCAAGGGGGGATGGCATATGGCTACACCTTC. The whole variable domain, filled in from reference TRBV3-1 and TRBJ1-2, reads DTAVSQTPKYLVTQMGNDKSIKCEQNLGHDTMYWYKQDSKKFLKIMFSYNNKELIINETVPNRFSPKSPDKAHLNLHINSLELGDSAVYFCASSQGGMAYGYTFGSGTRLTVV.

This clonotype was detected only a few times. V is TRBV5-1 and J is TRBJ2-5, with 7 bases lining up with TRBD2. Per germline, CDR1 SGHRS and CDR2 YFSETQ. The CDR3 has 15 amino acids. V shed 2 bases, J shed 1 base, and the junction held 5 bases outside the gene matches. CDR3 residues: CASSFGGSIQETQYF. The DNA of the CDR3 is TGCGCCAGCAGCTTCGGCGGGAGTATCCAAGAGACCCAGTACTTC. The variable domain in full, with the rest retrieved from reference TRBV5-1 and TRBJ2-5, is KAGVTQTPRYLIKTRGQQVTLSCSPISGHRSVSWYQQTPGQGLQFLFEYFSETQRNKGNFPGRFSGRQFSNSRSEMNVSTLELGDSALYLCASSFGGSIQETQYFGPGTRLLVL.

This clonotype was found a few times. The chain employs TRBV20-1 and TRBJ2-3; tentative D call: TRBD2 (6 bases). This CDR3 has 13 residues. The V and J ends lost 4 bases and 2 bases respectively, with 10 bases between them. Germline values: CDR1 DFQATT, CDR2 SNEGSKA (reference sequence). CDR3 sequence reads: CSATRTNTDTQYF. The CDR3 DNA follows: TGCAGTGCTACCCGGACTAACACAGATACGCAGTATTTT.

This clonotype was recorded at least ten times. CDR3 nucleotide sequence: TGTGCCAGCAGTTTAAATTTTAGGGGTGGGAACTATGGCTACACCTTC. Translation: CASSLNFRGGNYGYTF. This chain connects TRBV12-3 or TRBV12-4 to TRBJ1-2; TRBD1 is a possible D gene (5 bases). The V gene lost 2 bases and the J gene lost 2 bases, with 15 bases spanning the gap. The CDR3 totals 16 residues.

This clonotype occurred many times. The chain recombines TRBV24-1 with TRBJ2-5, with 7 bases lining up with TRBD1. The CDR3 consists of 15 residues. J lost 5 bases, V lost 1 base, and 6 bases had no gene match. CDR1 is KGHDR and CDR2 is SFDVKD in the germline V gene. CDR3 sequence reads: CATSDFKGASETQYF. As DNA, the CDR3 is TGTGCCACCAGTGATTTTAAGGGGGCTTCGGAGACCCAGTACTTC.

This clonotype was detected many times. The chain combines TRBV9 with TRBJ2-1; 8 nucleotides align to TRBD2. CDR1 and CDR2 from the germline V gene are SGDLS and YYNGEE. V shed 4 bases, J shed 2 bases, and the junction held 5 bases outside the gene matches. The CDR3 is 15 residues long. The CDR3 here is CASSPLAGAYNEQFF. In nucleotides, the CDR3 is TGTGCCAGCAGCCCCCTAGCGGGCGCCTACAATGAGCAGTTCTTC. Variable domain in full (rest from reference TRBV9 and TRBJ2-1): DSGVTQTPKHLITATGQRVTLRCSPRSGDLSVYWYQQSLDQGLQFLIQYYNGEERAKGNILERFSAQQFPDLHSELNLSSLELGDSALYFCASSPLAGAYNEQFFGPGTRLTVL.

This clonotype has only one observation. J is TRBJ2-5 and V is TRBV6-1; 7 bases fit TRBD1. The CDR3 runs 13 residues. V lost 4 bases, J lost 4 bases, and 3 bases stayed unmatched. The germline CDR1 and CDR2 sequences are MNHNS and SASEGT. The CDR3 bases are TGTGCCAGCAGTGTCCGGGACAGAGAGACCCAGTACTTC. This sequence encodes CASSVRDRETQYF.

This clonotype was detected a few times. This chain links TRBV6-1 with TRBJ1-6; 8 positions agree with TRBD1. V lost 7 bases to trimming and J lost 0 bases; unmatched junction nucleotides: 8. Germline CDR1 MNHNS, CDR2 SASEGT. The CDR3 has 17 amino acids. This chain's CDR3 is CASTRQGKGSYNSPLHF. Written as DNA, the CDR3 is TGTGCCAGCACCCGACAGGGGAAAGGCTCCTATAATTCACCCCTCCACTTT.

V and J are TRBV28 and TRBJ2-7, with unresolved D. The germline V gene encodes CDR1 MDHEN and CDR2 SYDVKM. This CDR3 has 13 residues. V was pared by 2 bases and J by 7 bases, with 12 bases between. The CDR3 region has the DNA TGTGCCAGCAGTTTAGGTATCCCTTCGGAGCAGTACGTC. It yields the protein CASSLGIPSEQYV.

This chain links TRBV15 with TRBJ1-6; D not resolved. Germline V lookup: CDR1 LNHNV, CDR2 YYDKDF (reference sequence). CDR3 length: 14 residues. V was clipped by 0 bases and J by 5 bases, with 5 bases between them. Here the CDR3 reads CATSRELNNSPLHF. The CDR3 DNA reads as TGTGCCACCAGCAGAGAACTTAATAATTCACCCCTCCACTTT.

The sample holds many counts of this clonotype. V usage is TRBV5-1 and J usage is TRBJ1-5; no clear D gene. The V gene lost 4 bases and the J gene lost 4 bases, with 9 bases spanning the gap. This CDR3 is built from 13 residues. CDR1 is SGHRS, CDR2 YFSETQ, per germline. Here the CDR3 reads CASSVGRNQPQHF. The CDR3 nucleotides read TGCGCCAGCAGCGTGGGGAGGAATCAGCCCCAGCATTTT.

Regarding this clonotype: Since no conserved phenylalanine or tryptophan closes the CDR3, a read error is the likely cause. The rearrangement joins TRBV25-1 to TRBJ1-1; D is perhaps TRBD1 (6 bases). The CDR3 sequence is 13 residues long. In germline, CDR1 is MGHDK, CDR2 SYGVNS. Between the trimmed V and J ends, which lost 2 bases and 5 bases, there was a span of 9 bases. The CDR3 protein is CASSEGQFTEAFL. The CDR3, as DNA: TGTGCCAGCAGTGAAGGACAGTTTACTGAAGCTTTCCTT.

The chain combines TRBV5-1 with TRBJ2-2, with D unresolved. Per germline, CDR1 SGHRS and CDR2 YFSETQ. V was shortened by 4 bases and J by 1 base, with 8 bases between the two germline ends. The CDR3 has 14 residues. The CDR3: CASSGGGNTGELFF. Here the CDR3 DNA reads TGCGCCAGCAGCGGTGGTGGGAACACCGGGGAGCTGTTTTTT.

The genes are TRBV12-3 or TRBV12-4 and TRBJ2-2, with D maybe TRBD2 (5 bases). The CDR3 runs to 14 residues. Trimming took off 6 bases at V and 4 bases at J, with 12 bases between the two ends. CDR3 coding DNA: TGTGCCAGCAGCCCCCAGAGGGCCACCGGGGAGCTGTTTTTT. Its translation is CASSPQRATGELFF.

This clonotype was seen only a few times. V is TRBV5-1 and J is TRBJ1-1; possibly TRBD1 for D (5 bases). Germline V CDR1 and CDR2: SGHRS, YFSETQ. CDR3 size: 17 residues. V was trimmed by 7 bases and J by 4 bases, leaving 26 bases between them. In DNA form, the CDR3 reads TGCGCCAGCCGATACGGGGGTGCCGGCAAATTGGGCACTGAAGCTTTCTTT. Translated: CASRYGGAGKLGTEAFF.

Only a few counts were recorded for this clonotype. The CDR3, as DNA: TGTGCCAGCAGCCCGGACGGGACAGGAGAAAAACTGTTTTTT. Protein sequence: CASSPDGTGEKLFF. The rearrangement joins TRBV9 to TRBJ1-4, with TRBD1 identical over 8 bases. Unmatched junction bases numbered 7, after V lost 4 bases and J lost 8 bases. The CDR3 sequence is 14 residues long. CDR1 SGDLS and CDR2 YYNGEE come from the germline V gene.

This clonotype has at least ten counts. The CDR3 nucleotides are TGTGCCAGCACCCTTGACTTAACGGTAGAGACCCAGTACTTC. It yields the protein CASTLDLTVETQYF. The chain carries TRBV6-1 and TRBJ2-5; D is unresolved. Germline CDR1 and CDR2: MNHNS and SASEGT. Trimming stripped 7 bases from V and 4 bases from J, with 16 bases between. The CDR3 has 14 amino acids.

The table lists this clonotype with many counts. The chain joins TRBV12-3 or TRBV12-4 to TRBJ2-2; D perhaps matches TRBD2 (5 bases). The ends were cut back, 2 bases at V and 0 bases at J, with 10 bases in the middle. This CDR3 is built from 16 residues. The CDR3 loop is CASSLRSGTNTGELFF. The CDR3, as DNA: TGTGCCAGCAGTTTACGTTCGGGGACGAACACCGGGGAGCTGTTTTTT.

Concerning this clonotype itself: The germline gene is not matched at one end of the junction; a read error may be the cause. The chain joins TRBV7-8 to TRBJ2-1, with D possibly matching TRBD1 (7 bases). There are 14 residues in the CDR3. CDR1 is SGHVS, CDR2 FQNEAQ, per germline. The CDR3 sequence: CASSLALQGREQFF. The CDR3 DNA follows: TGTGCCAGCAGTTTAGCGTTACAGGGGAGGGAGCAGTTCTTC.

This clonotype was detected a few times. The chain couples TRBV6-1 to TRBJ2-5; 7 bases agree with TRBD2. This CDR3 is built from 14 residues. Unmatched junction bases numbered 6, after V lost 4 bases and J lost 4 bases. CDR1 is MNHNS, CDR2 SASEGT, per germline. CDR3 nucleotides: TGTGCCAGCAGTGTGACGGGGGGTAGAGAGACCCAGTACTTC. Its translation: CASSVTGGRETQYF.

The chain couples TRBV5-1 to TRBJ2-6; no clear D. This CDR3 contains 15 residues. Between the trimmed V and J ends, which lost 0 bases and 1 base, there was a span of 5 bases. Germline V gives CDR1 SGHRS, CDR2 YFSETQ. The chain's CDR3 is CASSLVVSGANVLTF. In DNA, the CDR3 is TGCGCCAGCAGCTTGGTGGTATCTGGGGCCAACGTCCTGACTTTC.

The V gene is TRBV24-1, the J gene TRBJ2-3; weak D call: TRBD2 (6 bases). The CDR3 runs to 15 residues. Germline-derived CDR1 and CDR2 are KGHDR and SFDVKD. Trimming cost V 5 bases and J 6 bases, with 17 bases left between them. CDR3 coding DNA: TGTGCCACCAGTGCCGGGAGTGGGGGACGCGATACGCAGTATTTT. Amino acids: CATSAGSGGRDTQYF.

This clonotype has a count of ten or more. The J gene is TRBJ1-1, the V gene TRBV29-1; 11 nucleotides match TRBD1. Looked up from germline, CDR1 is SQVTM and CDR2 is ANQGSEA. V trimming: 4 bases; J trimming: 4 bases; junction bases outside the gene matches: 2. The CDR3 sequence is 13 residues long. CDR3 protein: CSVVGTGGTEAFF. In DNA, the CDR3 is TGCAGCGTTGTAGGGACAGGGGGCACTGAAGCTTTCTTT.

The CDR3 sequence: CASSGLGLAFDTQYF. CDR3 DNA sequence: TGCGCCAGCAGCGGCCTGGGACTAGCTTTTGATACGCAGTATTTT. J is TRBJ2-3 and V is TRBV5-1; TRBD2 aligns across 9 bases. This CDR3 contains 15 residues. Per germline, CDR1 SGHRS and CDR2 YFSETQ. The junction had 9 bases not matched to a gene; V was cut back by 4 bases and J by 6 bases.

This clonotype has only a few counts. The V call is TRBV15, the J call TRBJ2-3; no clear D. The germline V gene has CDR1 LNHNV and CDR2 YYDKDF (reference sequence). The CDR3 length is 12 residues. The germline V and J ends were trimmed by 1 base and 4 bases, with 3 bases remaining between them. CDR3 DNA sequence: TGTGCCACCAGCAGAGTTTCAGATACGCAGTATTTT. Amino acid sequence: CATSRVSDTQYF.

The sample holds a few counts of this clonotype. The V call is TRBV10-3, the J call TRBJ2-5; 12 bases align to TRBD2. CDR1 and CDR2 from the germline V gene are ENHRY and SYGVKD. The ends lost 6 bases at V and 2 bases at J; junction bases unmatched: 10. The CDR3 is 17 residues long. CDR3 coding DNA: TGTGCCATCAGGACAGCGACTAGCGGGGGAACACAAGAGACCCAGTACTTC. This translates into CAIRTATSGGTQETQYF.

The chain joins TRBV7-3 to TRBJ2-1; TRBD1 matches at 11 bases. V shed 5 bases, J shed 3 bases, and the junction held 3 bases outside the gene matches. This CDR3 comprises 15 residues. The germline CDR1 and CDR2 sequences are SGHTA and FQGTGA. CDR3 amino acids: CASSRDRGDYNEQFF. CDR3 nucleotides: TGTGCCAGCAGCCGGGACAGGGGGGACTACAATGAGCAGTTCTTC.